This TCR beta chain stems from a study of early T cells in non-severe SARS-CoV-2 infection. Turning to the study itself: Sequencing was performed on bulk RNA from unsorted whole blood, leaving chains unpaired. Study results and limitations: Clonotype matching in VDJdb favored anti-spike CD8 responses and did not capture private and CD4 specificities.

Individual cDNA molecules were tagged with unique molecular identifiers. TCRdb redid the calling of the 5' RACE reads with MiXCR, one entry per CDR3 protein. In the table there are 80,000 to 95,000 distinct CDR3 sequences, roughly 12% of which are singletons. Only a few counts were recorded for this clonotype. Its antigen is unidentified. It is unclear where the CDR3 begins or ends on the DNA, so no DNA is shown, and the CDR3 is as TCRdb lists it. CDR1 and CDR2 (germline): LNHDA, SQIVND (reference sequence). Both ends counted, the CDR3 spans 15 residues. The sequenced material came from whole blood. J is TRBJ2-1 and V is TRBV19; the table's D call, TRBD2, was not checked against the DNA. The clonotype was recovered from an adult who was a healthcare worker with PCR-confirmed SARS-CoV-2 infection or an uninfected control (not recorded which). This CDR3 reads CASTSEGHSYNEQFF.